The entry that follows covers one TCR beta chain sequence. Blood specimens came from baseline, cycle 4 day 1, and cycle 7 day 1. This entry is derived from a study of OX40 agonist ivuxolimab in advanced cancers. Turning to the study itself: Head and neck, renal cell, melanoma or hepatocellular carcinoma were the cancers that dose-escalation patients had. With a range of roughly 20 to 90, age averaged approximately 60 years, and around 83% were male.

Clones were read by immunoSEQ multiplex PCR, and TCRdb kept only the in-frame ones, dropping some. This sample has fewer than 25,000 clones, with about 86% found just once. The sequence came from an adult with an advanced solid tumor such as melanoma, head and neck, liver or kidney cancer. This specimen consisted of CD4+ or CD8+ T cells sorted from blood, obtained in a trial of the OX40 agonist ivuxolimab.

The CDR3 DNA sequence: TGTGCCAGCAGTCTGACAGGGTTCAATTCACCCCTCCACTTT. Translation gives CASSLTGFNSPLHF. The chain uses TRBV27 and TRBJ1-6; 7 bases fit TRBD1. Trimming took 5 bases from V and 7 from J; bases not matched to a gene: 5. This CDR3 region has 14 residues. The germline gives CDR1 MNHEY, CDR2 SMNVEV (reference sequence).